What follows describes a single T cell receptor beta chain. The entry originates in a study of cytotoxic CD8 clonotypes in ibrutinib-treated CLL. Germline loops: CDR1 SGHNT, CDR2 YENEEA. CDR3 size: 15 residues. Deletions cut 4 bases from V and 6 bases from J, with 19 bases between. Clones were read by immunoSEQ multiplex PCR, and TCRdb kept only the in-frame ones, dropping some. The sample contains around 200,000 clones, roughly three quarters of which appear only once. Sequencing used PBMCs, obtained after 12 months of ibrutinib treatment. The source of this sequence is a human donor with chronic lymphocytic leukemia. The chain is built from TRBV11-3 and TRBJ2-7, with D perhaps TRBD2 (5 bases). CDR3 in amino acids: CASSSPSRRRGEQYF. The CDR3 DNA is TGTGCCAGCAGCTCCCCAAGTAGGCGCCGGGGCGAGCAGTACTTC.